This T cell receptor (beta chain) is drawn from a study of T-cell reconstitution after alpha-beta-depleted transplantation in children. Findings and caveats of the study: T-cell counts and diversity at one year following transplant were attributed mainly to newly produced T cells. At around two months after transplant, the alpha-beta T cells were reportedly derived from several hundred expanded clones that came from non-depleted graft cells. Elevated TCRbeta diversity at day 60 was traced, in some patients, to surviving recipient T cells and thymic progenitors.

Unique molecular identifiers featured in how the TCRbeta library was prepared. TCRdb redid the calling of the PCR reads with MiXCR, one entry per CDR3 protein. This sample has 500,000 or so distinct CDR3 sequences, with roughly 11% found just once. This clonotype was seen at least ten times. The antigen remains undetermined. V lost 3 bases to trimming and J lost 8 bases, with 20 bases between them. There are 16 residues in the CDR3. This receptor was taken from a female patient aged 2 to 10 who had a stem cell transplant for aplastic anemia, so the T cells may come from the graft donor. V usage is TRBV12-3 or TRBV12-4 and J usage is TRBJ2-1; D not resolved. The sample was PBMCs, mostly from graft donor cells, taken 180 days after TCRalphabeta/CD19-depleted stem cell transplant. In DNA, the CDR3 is TGTGCCAGCAGTTTCCGACTGGCCGGTCGTTCCTATGAGCAGTTCTTC. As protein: CASSFRLAGRSYEQFF.